This paragraph covers one T cell receptor beta chain sequence. Its target is unknown. This CDR3 has 14 amino acids. Germline values: CDR1 SEHNR, CDR2 FQNEAQ (reference sequence). With the 5' RACE reads reprocessed, TCRdb shows one record per CDR3 protein and no DNA. This table holds 500,000 or so distinct CDR3 sequences. These data belong to a study of T cells expressing NK-cell markers. Whole-study findings and limits: No clear determination of HCMV specificity was made for expanded NKG2C+ T cell clones. Six donors had dominant NKG2C+ clonotypes that comprised about 1.0-7.0% of their CD8+ T cells.

This chain uses TRBV7-9 with TRBJ2-1; TCRdb lists TRBD2, though no DNA is available to test this call. This clonotype originated in a man younger than 30 in good health. Sample: blood T cells: a sorted CD56 or NKG2C T cell subset, CD4+ or CD8+ T cells, or bulk PBMC T cells (not recorded which). This CDR3 is CASSAPRGEDEQFF.